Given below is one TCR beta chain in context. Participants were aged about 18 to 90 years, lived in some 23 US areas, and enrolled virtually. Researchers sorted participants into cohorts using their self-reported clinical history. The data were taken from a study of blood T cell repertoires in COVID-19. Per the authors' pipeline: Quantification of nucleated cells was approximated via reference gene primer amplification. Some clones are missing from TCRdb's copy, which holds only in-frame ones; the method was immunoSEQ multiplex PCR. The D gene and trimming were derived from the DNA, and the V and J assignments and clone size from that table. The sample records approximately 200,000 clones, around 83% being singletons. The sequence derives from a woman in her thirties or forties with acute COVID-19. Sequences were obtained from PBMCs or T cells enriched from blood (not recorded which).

In nucleotides, the CDR3 is TGTGCCAGCAGCTTGGGCCCATTAGGAGGGGCTCTCTTCGGGTCACCCCTCCACTTT. Translating it yields CASSLGPLGGALFGSPLHF. This chain connects TRBV5-5 to TRBJ1-6; D is perhaps TRBD1 (5 bases). Germline CDR1 and CDR2: SGHKS and YYEKEE (reference sequence). Trimming took off 0 bases at V and 10 bases at J, with 26 bases between the two ends. This CDR3 is 19 amino acids long.